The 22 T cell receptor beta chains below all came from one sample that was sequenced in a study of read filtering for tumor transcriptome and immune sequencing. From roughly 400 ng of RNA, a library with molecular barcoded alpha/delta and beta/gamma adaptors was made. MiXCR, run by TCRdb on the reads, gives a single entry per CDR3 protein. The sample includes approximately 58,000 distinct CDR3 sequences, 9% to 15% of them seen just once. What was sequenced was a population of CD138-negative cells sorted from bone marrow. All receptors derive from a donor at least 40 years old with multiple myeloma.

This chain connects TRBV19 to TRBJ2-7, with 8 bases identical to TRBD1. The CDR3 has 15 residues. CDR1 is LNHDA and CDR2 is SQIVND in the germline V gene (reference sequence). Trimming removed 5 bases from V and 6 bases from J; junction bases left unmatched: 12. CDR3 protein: CASSVDRGRRGEQYF. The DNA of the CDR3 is TGTGCCAGTAGTGTCGACAGGGGTCGTCGTGGCGAGCAGTACTTC. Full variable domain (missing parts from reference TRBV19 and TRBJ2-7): DGGITQSPKYLFRKEGQNVTLSCEQNLNHDAMYWYRQDPGQGLRLIYYSQIVNDFQKGDIAEGYSVSREKKESFPLTVTSAQKNPTAFYLCASSVDRGRRGEQYFGPGTRLTVT.

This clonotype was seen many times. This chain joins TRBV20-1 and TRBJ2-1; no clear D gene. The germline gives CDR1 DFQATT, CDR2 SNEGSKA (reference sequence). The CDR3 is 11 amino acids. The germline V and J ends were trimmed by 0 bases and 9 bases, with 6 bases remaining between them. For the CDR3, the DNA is TGCAGTGCTAGAGATGCCTTTGAGCAGTTCTTC. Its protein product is CSARDAFEQFF.

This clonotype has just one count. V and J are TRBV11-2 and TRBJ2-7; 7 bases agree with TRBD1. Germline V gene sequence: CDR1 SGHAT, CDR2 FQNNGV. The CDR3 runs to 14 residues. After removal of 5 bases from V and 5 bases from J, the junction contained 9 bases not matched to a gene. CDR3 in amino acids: CASSLLQGEDEQYF. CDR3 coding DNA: TGTGCCAGCAGCCTGCTGCAGGGGGAAGACGAGCAGTACTTC.

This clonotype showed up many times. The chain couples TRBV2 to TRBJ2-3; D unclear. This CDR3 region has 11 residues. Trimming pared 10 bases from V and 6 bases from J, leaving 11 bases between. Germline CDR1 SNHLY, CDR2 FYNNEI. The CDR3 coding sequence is TGTGCCACCCGGATCATGGATACGCAGTATTTT. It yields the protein CATRIMDTQYF.

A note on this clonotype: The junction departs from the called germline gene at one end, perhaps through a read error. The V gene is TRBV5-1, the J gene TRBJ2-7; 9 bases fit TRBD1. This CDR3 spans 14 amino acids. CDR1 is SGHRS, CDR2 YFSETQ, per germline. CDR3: CASSWDRARSEQYF. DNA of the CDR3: TGCGCCAGTAGCTGGGACAGGGCTAGGAGCGAGCAGTACTTC.

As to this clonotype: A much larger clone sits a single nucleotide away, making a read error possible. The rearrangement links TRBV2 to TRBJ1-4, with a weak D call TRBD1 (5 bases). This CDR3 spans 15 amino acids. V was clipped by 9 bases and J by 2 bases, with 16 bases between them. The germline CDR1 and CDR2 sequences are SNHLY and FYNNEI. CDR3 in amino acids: CARSLGGGTNEKLFF. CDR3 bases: TGTGCCAGGAGTCTGGGTGGGGGTACTAATGAAAAACTGTTTTTT.

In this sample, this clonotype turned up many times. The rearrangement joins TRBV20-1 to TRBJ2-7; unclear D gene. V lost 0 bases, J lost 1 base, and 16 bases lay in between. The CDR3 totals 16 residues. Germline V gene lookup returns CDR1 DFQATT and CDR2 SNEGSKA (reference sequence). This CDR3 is CSARDQRATPSYEQYF. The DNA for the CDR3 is TGCAGTGCTAGAGATCAAAGGGCCACCCCATCCTACGAGCAGTACTTC.

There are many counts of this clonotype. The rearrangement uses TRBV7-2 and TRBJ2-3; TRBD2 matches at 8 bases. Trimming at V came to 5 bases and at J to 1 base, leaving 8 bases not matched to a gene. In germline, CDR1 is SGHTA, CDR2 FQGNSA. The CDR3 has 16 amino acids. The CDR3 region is CASSDWGRGGTDTQYF. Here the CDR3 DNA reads TGTGCCAGCAGCGACTGGGGGCGGGGGGGCACAGATACGCAGTATTTT.

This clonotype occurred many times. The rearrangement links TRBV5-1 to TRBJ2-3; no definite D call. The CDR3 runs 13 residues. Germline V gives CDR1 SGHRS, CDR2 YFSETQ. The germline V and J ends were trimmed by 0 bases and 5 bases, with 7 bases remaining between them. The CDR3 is CASSLAIGDTQYF. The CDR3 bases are TGCGCCAGCAGCTTGGCCATAGGAGATACGCAGTATTTT.

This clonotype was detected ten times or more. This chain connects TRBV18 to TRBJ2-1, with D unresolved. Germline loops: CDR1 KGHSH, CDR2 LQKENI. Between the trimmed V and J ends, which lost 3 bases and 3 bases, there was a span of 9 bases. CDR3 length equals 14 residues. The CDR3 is CASSPGSFYNEQFF. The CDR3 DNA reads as TGTGCCAGCTCACCTGGATCCTTCTACAATGAGCAGTTCTTC.

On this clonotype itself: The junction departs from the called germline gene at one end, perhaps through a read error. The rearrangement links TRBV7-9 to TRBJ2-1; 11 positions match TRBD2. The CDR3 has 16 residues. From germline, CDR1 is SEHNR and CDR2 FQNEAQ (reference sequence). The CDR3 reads CASSSRLAGGSNEQLF. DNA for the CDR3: TGTGCCAGCAGCTCCAGGCTAGCGGGGGGATCCAATGAGCAGCTCTTC.

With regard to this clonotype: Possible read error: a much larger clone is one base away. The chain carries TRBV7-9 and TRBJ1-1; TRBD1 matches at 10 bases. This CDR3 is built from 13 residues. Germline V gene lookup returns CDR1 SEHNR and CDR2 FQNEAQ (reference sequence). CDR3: CAGSSGQGKAAFF. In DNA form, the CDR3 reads TGTGCCGGCAGCTCGGGACAGGGGAAGGCGGCTTTCTTT.

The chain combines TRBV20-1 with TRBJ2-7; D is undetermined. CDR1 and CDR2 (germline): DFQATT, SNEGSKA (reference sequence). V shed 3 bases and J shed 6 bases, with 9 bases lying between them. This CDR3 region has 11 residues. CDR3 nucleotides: TGCAGTGCTAGTGTCGCCTGCGAGCAGTACTTC. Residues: CSASVACEQYF.

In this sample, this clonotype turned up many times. The CDR3 here is CSAYLSRTDTQYF. In DNA form, the CDR3 reads TGCAGTGCCTACCTATCCCGCACAGATACGCAGTATTTT. This chain links TRBV20-1 with TRBJ2-3; D gene ambiguous. The V and J ends lost 6 bases and 1 base respectively, with 11 bases between them. Looked up from germline, CDR1 is DFQATT and CDR2 is SNEGSKA (reference sequence). The CDR3 consists of 13 residues.

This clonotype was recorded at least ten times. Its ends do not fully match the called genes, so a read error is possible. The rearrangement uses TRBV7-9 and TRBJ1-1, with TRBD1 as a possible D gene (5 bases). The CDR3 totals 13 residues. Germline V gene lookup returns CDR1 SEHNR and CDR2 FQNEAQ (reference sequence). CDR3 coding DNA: TGTGCCACCAGCCTTGGGGCGAACACTGAAGCTTTCTTT. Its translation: CATSLGANTEAFF.

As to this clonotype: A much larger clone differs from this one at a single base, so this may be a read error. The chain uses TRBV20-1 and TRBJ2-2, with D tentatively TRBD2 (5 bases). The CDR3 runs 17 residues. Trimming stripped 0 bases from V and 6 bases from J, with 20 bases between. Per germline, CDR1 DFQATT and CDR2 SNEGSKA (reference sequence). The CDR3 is CSARDRGRGGGAGELFF. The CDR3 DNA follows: TGCAGTGCTAGAGATCGTGGTCGTGGAGGCGGTGCCGGGGAGCTGTTTTTT.

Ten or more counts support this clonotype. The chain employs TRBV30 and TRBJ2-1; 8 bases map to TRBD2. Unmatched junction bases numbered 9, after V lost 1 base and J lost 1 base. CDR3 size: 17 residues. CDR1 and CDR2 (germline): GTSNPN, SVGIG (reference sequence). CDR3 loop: CAWSGKTSDYSYNEQFF. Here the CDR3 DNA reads TGTGCCTGGAGTGGCAAGACTAGCGATTATTCCTACAATGAGCAGTTCTTC.

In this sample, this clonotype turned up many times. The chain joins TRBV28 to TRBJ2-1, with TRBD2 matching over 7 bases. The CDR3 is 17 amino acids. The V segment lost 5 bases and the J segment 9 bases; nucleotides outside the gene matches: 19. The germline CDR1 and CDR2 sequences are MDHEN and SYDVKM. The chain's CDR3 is CASSPPMGGTLVSEQFF. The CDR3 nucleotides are TGTGCCAGCAGTCCGCCCATGGGAGGGACGTTGGTTAGTGAGCAGTTCTTC. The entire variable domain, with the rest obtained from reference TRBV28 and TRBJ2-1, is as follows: DVKVTQSSRYLVKRTGEKVFLECVQDMDHENMFWYRQDPGLGLRLIYFSYDVKMKEKGDIPEGYSVSREKKERFSLILESASTNQTSMYLCASSPPMGGTLVSEQFFGPGTRLTVL.

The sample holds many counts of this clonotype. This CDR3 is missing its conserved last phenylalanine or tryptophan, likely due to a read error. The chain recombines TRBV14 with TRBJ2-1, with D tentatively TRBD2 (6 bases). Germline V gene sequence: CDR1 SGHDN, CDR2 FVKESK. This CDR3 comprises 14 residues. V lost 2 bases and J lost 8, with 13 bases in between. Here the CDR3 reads CASSQLLAGDEQFS. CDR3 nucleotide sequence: TGTGCCAGCAGCCAATTACTAGCCGGTGATGAGCAGTTCTCC.

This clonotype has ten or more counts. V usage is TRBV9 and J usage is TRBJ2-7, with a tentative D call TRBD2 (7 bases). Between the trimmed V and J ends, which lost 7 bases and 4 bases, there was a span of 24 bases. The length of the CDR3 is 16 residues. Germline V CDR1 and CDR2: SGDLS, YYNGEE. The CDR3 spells CASSLARGADLYEQYF. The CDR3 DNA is TGTGCCAGCTCCTTGGCTCGGGGGGCTGATTTGTACGAGCAGTACTTC.

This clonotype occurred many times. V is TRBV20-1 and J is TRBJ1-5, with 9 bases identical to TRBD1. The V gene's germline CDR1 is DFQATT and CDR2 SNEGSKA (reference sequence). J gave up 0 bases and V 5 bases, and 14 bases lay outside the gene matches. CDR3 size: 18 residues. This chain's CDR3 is CSARGQGPILYSNQPQHF. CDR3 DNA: TGCAGTGCTCGGGGACAGGGCCCGATTCTTTATAGCAATCAGCCCCAGCATTTT.

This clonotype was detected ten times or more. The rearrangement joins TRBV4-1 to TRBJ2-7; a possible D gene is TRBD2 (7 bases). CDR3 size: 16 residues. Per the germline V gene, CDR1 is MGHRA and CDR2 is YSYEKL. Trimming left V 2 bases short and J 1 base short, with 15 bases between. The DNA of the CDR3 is TGCGCCAGCAGCCAATCCAGGGCGGGGGCATCCTACGAGCAGTACTTC. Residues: CASSQSRAGASYEQYF.